This passage covers 23 T cell receptor beta chains from one sample sequenced in a study of T cell responses to AZD1222 COVID-19 vaccine. Here immunoSEQ multiplex PCR was the method, and the copy in TCRdb shows in-frame clones only, minus some. In the table there are 110,000 or so clones, about 86% of which are singletons. The input for sequencing was peripheral blood, taken 28 days after the second AZD1222 dose. All receptors come from an adult who received the AZD1222 COVID-19 vaccine.

This chain links TRBV3-1 (or the pseudogene TRBV3-2) with TRBJ2-3; 7 bases line up with TRBD1. V lost 1 base and J lost 2; bases outside the gene matches: 15. Per the germline V gene, CDR1 is LGHDT and CDR2 is YNNKEL (reference sequence). The CDR3 is made up of 19 amino acids. CDR3 bases: TGTGCCAGCAGCCAAGTGTTGTTCAGGGGGTCCCCCCCCACAGATACGCAGTATTTT. It translates to CASSQVLFRGSPPTDTQYF.

CDR3 sequence: CASILPGGHNEQFF. In nucleotides, the CDR3 is TGTGCCAGCATACTCCCAGGGGGCCACAATGAGCAGTTCTTC. The chain carries TRBV6-5 and TRBJ2-1; TRBD1 matches at 8 bases. V shed 7 bases and J 5 bases; nucleotides not matched to a gene: 7. This CDR3 region has 14 residues. Germline CDR1 MNHEY, CDR2 SVGAGI.

This clone was detected once. V gene TRBV6-5 combines with J gene TRBJ2-2; D gene ambiguous. Germline CDR1 is MNHEY and CDR2 is SVGAGI. V lost 4 bases, J lost 5 bases, and 11 bases lay in between. This CDR3 comprises 14 residues. The DNA for the CDR3 is TGTGCCAGCAGTTTGGGTTTGCGGACCGGGGAGCTGTTTTTT. Its protein is CASSLGLRTGELFF.

The V gene is TRBV6-5, the J gene TRBJ1-4, with D tentatively TRBD1 (6 bases). CDR3 length: 14 amino acids. CDR1 is MNHEY and CDR2 is SVGAGI in the germline V gene. Between the trimmed V and J ends, which lost 6 bases and 5 bases, there was a span of 13 bases. CDR3 DNA sequence: TGTGCCAGCAGAATGGGGGCGCCGAATGAAAAACTGTTTTTT. Protein sequence: CASRMGAPNEKLFF.

V gene TRBV3-1 (or the pseudogene TRBV3-2) combines with J gene TRBJ2-5; D gene uncertain. The CDR3 loop spans 13 amino acids. Trimming removed 1 base from V and 5 bases from J, with 8 bases in between. The germline CDR1 and CDR2 sequences are LGHDT and YNNKEL (reference sequence). The CDR3 coding sequence is TGTGCCAGCAGCCAAGCCATTAGGGAGACCCAGTACTTC. This codes for CASSQAIRETQYF.

The rearrangement uses TRBV5-6 and TRBJ1-2; unclear D gene. This CDR3 contains 14 residues. With 4 bases removed from V and 4 bases from J, the gap between germline ends came to 14 bases. The germline CDR1 and CDR2 sequences are SGHDT and YYEEEE. The CDR3: CASSPGSDGYGYTF. For the CDR3, the DNA is TGTGCCAGCAGCCCCGGTTCAGACGGCTATGGCTACACCTTC.

The genes are TRBV5-8 and TRBJ2-7, with D tentatively TRBD1 (6 bases). V was cut by 4 bases and J by 1 base, with 12 bases left in between. The CDR3 runs 14 residues. The germline gives CDR1 SGHTS, CDR2 YDEGEE. The DNA for the CDR3 is TGTGCCAGCAGCCACCAACAGGGTTCCTACGAGCAGTACTTC. Residues: CASSHQQGSYEQYF.

This chain links TRBV7-2 with TRBJ2-3, with TRBD2 identical over 9 bases. Germline assignment: CDR1 SGHTA and CDR2 FQGNSA. This CDR3 contains 16 residues. V shed 2 bases and J 3 bases; nucleotides not matched to a gene: 6. CDR3: CASSLRVAGVTDTQYF. CDR3 nucleotide sequence: TGTGCCAGCAGCTTACGGGTAGCGGGAGTGACAGATACGCAGTATTTT.

This chain connects TRBV6-5 to TRBJ1-3; no definite D call. This CDR3 has 16 residues. The V gene's germline CDR1 is MNHEY and CDR2 SVGAGI. V lost 2 bases, J lost 0 bases, and 11 bases lay in between. CDR3 bases: TGTGCCAGCAGTTACCGCAGGCAGAGCTCTGGAAACACCATATATTTT. It yields the protein CASSYRRQSSGNTIYF.

The gene calls are TRBV5-1 and TRBJ1-2, with D uncertain. V was trimmed by 2 bases and J by 6 bases, leaving 17 bases between them. The CDR3 spans 15 residues. Germline CDR1 and CDR2: SGHRS and YFSETQ. As DNA, the CDR3 is TGCGCCAGCAGCTTAAGCCGGGAAACAACCCATGGCTACACCTTC. The encoded protein is CASSLSRETTHGYTF.

The chain couples TRBV7-3 to TRBJ1-2; 12 bases fit TRBD1. This CDR3 spans 15 amino acids. Germline assignment: CDR1 SGHTA and CDR2 FQGTGA. The junction had 2 bases not matched to a gene; V was cut back by 2 bases and J by 4 bases. The CDR3 is CASSLGGQGAYGYTF. CDR3 DNA sequence: TGTGCCAGCAGCTTAGGGGGACAGGGGGCCTATGGCTACACCTTC. Full variable domain (remainder filled in from reference TRBV7-3 and TRBJ1-2): GAGVSQTPSNKVTEKGKYVELRCDPISGHTALYWYRQSLGQGPEFLIYFQGTGAADDSGLPNDRFFAVRPEGSVSTLKIQRTERGDSAVYLCASSLGGQGAYGYTFGSGTRLTVV.

J is TRBJ2-5 and V is TRBV11-2, with TRBD2 matching 16 bases. This CDR3 has 17 amino acids. Germline V gene lookup returns CDR1 SGHAT and CDR2 FQNNGV. V lost 4 bases to trimming and J lost 3 bases; unmatched junction nucleotides: 5. The DNA for the CDR3 is TGTGCCAGCAGCTCCGAGGGACTAGCGGGAGGGGAAGAGACCCAGTACTTC. It translates to CASSSEGLAGGEETQYF.

The chain recombines TRBV18 with TRBJ1-2, with D possibly being TRBD1 (5 bases). This CDR3 contains 13 residues. V was pared by 0 bases and J by 6 bases, with 8 bases between. CDR1 is KGHSH, CDR2 LQKENI, per germline. CDR3 region: CASSPPGADGYTF. For the CDR3, the DNA is TGTGCCAGCTCACCACCTGGGGCGGATGGCTACACCTTC. Full variable domain (outside the CDR3, taken from reference TRBV18 and TRBJ1-2): NAGVMQNPRHLVRRRGQEARLRCSPMKGHSHVYWYRQLPEEGLKFMVYLQKENIIDESGMPKERFSAEFPKEGPSILRIQQVVRGDSAAYFCASSPPGADGYTFGSGTRLTVV.

In its sample, this clone was seen once. This chain connects TRBV5-1 to TRBJ1-2, with D unresolved. CDR1 and CDR2 (germline): SGHRS, YFSETQ. CDR3 size: 14 residues. Deletions cut 1 base from V and 2 bases from J, with 9 bases between. The CDR3 bases are TGCGCCAGCAGCTTGTCTATGGAAAACTATGGCTACACCTTC. This encodes CASSLSMENYGYTF.

The V and J genes are TRBV6-2 or TRBV6-3 and TRBJ1-5; the D gene is possibly TRBD1 (6 bases). V dropped 5 bases and J dropped 5 bases, with 13 bases sitting between them. The CDR3 totals 14 residues. CDR1 is MNHEY, CDR2 SVGEGT, per germline. The CDR3 is CASSTTGSDQPQHF. CDR3 bases: TGTGCCAGCAGTACAACAGGGTCGGATCAGCCCCAGCATTTT.

This clone was seen only once. This chain connects TRBV19 to TRBJ2-1; D is possibly TRBD1 (5 bases). V was cut by 9 bases and J by 0 bases, with 15 bases left in between. CDR1 LNHDA and CDR2 SQIVND come from the germline V gene (reference sequence). CDR3 length: 15 residues. CDR3 sequence (DNA): TGTGCCAGCAGGGTCGCCGATTTCTCCTACAATGAGCAGTTCTTC. It encodes CASRVADFSYNEQFF. The complete variable domain, with remaining parts taken from reference TRBV19 and TRBJ2-1, reads DGGITQSPKYLFRKEGQNVTLSCEQNLNHDAMYWYRQDPGQGLRLIYYSQIVNDFQKGDIAEGYSVSREKKESFPLTVTSAQKNPTAFYLCASRVADFSYNEQFFGPGTRLTVL.

V gene TRBV27 combines with J gene TRBJ2-6; D might be TRBD1 or TRBD2, each matching 5 bases. V was shortened by 5 bases and J by 1 base, with 12 bases between the two germline ends. Germline V lookup: CDR1 MNHEY, CDR2 SMNVEV (reference sequence). The CDR3 runs to 16 residues. In DNA form, the CDR3 reads TGTGCCAGCAGTACGGGACGGCCATCTGGGGCCAACGTCCTGACTTTC. Amino acid sequence: CASSTGRPSGANVLTF.

The chain recombines TRBV6-5 with TRBJ2-6; D is possibly TRBD2 (6 bases). In germline, CDR1 is MNHEY, CDR2 SVGAGI. The ends were cut back, 7 bases at V and 1 base at J, with 11 bases in the middle. The CDR3 totals 15 residues. The CDR3 here is CASTPAGSGANVLTF. In nucleotides, the CDR3 is TGTGCCAGCACCCCCGCGGGGTCTGGGGCCAACGTCCTGACTTTC.

The chain couples TRBV11-3 to TRBJ2-2, with D possibly being TRBD2 (5 bases). Germline V lookup: CDR1 SGHNT, CDR2 YENEEA. The V gene lost 5 bases and the J gene lost 7 bases, with 14 bases spanning the gap. The CDR3 extends over 14 amino acids. CDR3 amino acids: CASSGVAEDGELFF. CDR3 in DNA: TGTGCCAGCAGCGGGGTCGCGGAGGACGGGGAGCTGTTTTTT.

V is TRBV2 and J is TRBJ2-2, with D unresolved. The CDR3 is 11 amino acids. V lost 7 bases and J 7 bases, leaving 7 bases between the germline ends. The germline CDR1 and CDR2 sequences are SNHLY and FYNNEI. The CDR3 nucleotides are TGTGCCAGCACGTCCCGCGGGGAGCTGTTTTTT. Amino acids: CASTSRGELFF.

This sequence joins TRBV6-5 and TRBJ2-7, with D unresolved. The CDR3 loop spans 13 amino acids. The V and J ends lost 5 bases and 4 bases respectively, with 12 bases between them. In germline, CDR1 is MNHEY, CDR2 SVGAGI. DNA for the CDR3: TGTGCCAGCAGTACAATTTCTGGTTACGAGCAGTACTTC. Its protein is CASSTISGYEQYF.

Here the CDR3 reads CASQGQGKYQETQYF. CDR3 DNA sequence: TGTGCCAGCCAGGGACAGGGAAAGTACCAAGAGACCCAGTACTTC. The chain uses TRBV27 and TRBJ2-5, with 9 bases matching TRBD1. The CDR3 has 15 amino acids. Losses at the gene ends were 8 bases for V and 0 bases for J; bases not matched to a gene: 7. Per the germline V gene, CDR1 is MNHEY and CDR2 is SMNVEV (reference sequence).

The chain links TRBV2 to TRBJ2-7; D remains ambiguous. Trimming removed 1 base at V and 3 bases at J, with 4 bases between. The length of the CDR3 is 12 residues. Per the germline V gene, CDR1 is SNHLY and CDR2 is FYNNEI. The CDR3 sequence is CASSEVDYEQYF. Written as DNA, the CDR3 is TGTGCCAGCAGTGAAGTGGACTACGAGCAGTACTTC.